This T cell receptor (beta chain) was recorded in a study of beta chain features in type 1 diabetes. Reverse transcription of all isolated RNA meant that expressed TCRB transcripts were sequenced. TCRdb's copy holds only in-frame clones and misses some; the assay was immunoSEQ multiplex PCR. The repertoire includes around 280,000 clones, approximately 15% of them detected once, and 0.015% to 0.019% sits in the top ten. Study conclusions and caveats: Shortening of TCRB CDR3s, moderate but significant, appeared in all four CD4+ subsets of Type 1 diabetes patients. Type 1 diabetes patients had VDJ junctions that carried fewer insertions and more deletions. The question of HLA type influencing TCRB rearrangement was one that remained unresolved here.

As regards this clone: No antigen is known for it.

CDR1 is SGHRS and CDR2 is YFSETQ in the germline V gene. The CDR3 extends over 13 amino acids. V shed 4 bases, J shed 5 bases, and the junction held 6 bases outside the gene matches. Sequences were obtained from naive CD4+ T cells from blood. The TCR originated in a man between 18 and 29 years old with type 1 diabetes. The chain employs TRBV5-1 and TRBJ2-7; 7 bases match TRBD1. The CDR3 coding sequence is TGCGCCAGCAGCCCCTATGACAGGGACGAGCAGTACTTC. Translating it yields CASSPYDRDEQYF. The full variable domain, with the rest looked up from reference TRBV5-1 and TRBJ2-7, is KAGVTQTPRYLIKTRGQQVTLSCSPISGHRSVSWYQQTPGQGLQFLFEYFSETQRNKGNFPGRFSGRQFSNSRSEMNVSTLELGDSALYLCASSPYDRDEQYFGPGTRLTVT.